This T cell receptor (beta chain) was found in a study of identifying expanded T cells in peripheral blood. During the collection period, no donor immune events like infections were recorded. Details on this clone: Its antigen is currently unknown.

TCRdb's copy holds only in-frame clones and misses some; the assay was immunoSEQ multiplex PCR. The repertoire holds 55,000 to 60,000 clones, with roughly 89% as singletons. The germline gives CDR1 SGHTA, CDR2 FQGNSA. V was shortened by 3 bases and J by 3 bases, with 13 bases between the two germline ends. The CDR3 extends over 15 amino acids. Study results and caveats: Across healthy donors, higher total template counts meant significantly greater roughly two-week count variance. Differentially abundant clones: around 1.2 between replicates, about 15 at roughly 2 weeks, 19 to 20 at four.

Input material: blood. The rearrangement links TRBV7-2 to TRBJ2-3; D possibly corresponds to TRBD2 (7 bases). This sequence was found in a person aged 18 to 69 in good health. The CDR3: CASSFQGGGTDTQYF. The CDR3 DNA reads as TGTGCCAGCAGCTTTCAAGGGGGGGGTACAGATACGCAGTATTTT.